This T cell receptor (beta chain) was identified in a study of cytomegalovirus exposure and HLA in healthy donors. The trim removed 6 bases at V and 4 bases at J, leaving 10 bases unmatched. The CDR3 has 16 residues. Germline values: CDR1 SGHVS, CDR2 FQNEAQ. With respect to this clone: Its matching antigen is unknown.

The PCR contained 60 Vbeta and 13 Jbeta primers. TCRdb's table, derived via immunoSEQ multiplex PCR, lists solely in-frame clones and lacks some. The sample carries some 190,000 clones, about 77% recorded once. Study-wide points: Beyond CMV serostatus, there was no information to go on about immune exposure. Links to common viral pathogens appeared, in a later analysis, for several of the most significant clusters.

The chain uses TRBV7-8 and TRBJ2-4, with TRBD2 matching over 9 bases. The clonotype comes from a woman in her 30s in good health and CMV-seropositive. Input material: PBMCs. The CDR3 spells CASRGTRAGGKNIQYF. CDR3 sequence (DNA): TGTGCCAGCAGGGGAACGAGGGCGGGGGGGAAAAACATTCAGTACTTC.